The clone carrying this TCR delta chain is medium-sized within its sample. The source of the sample is a study of gamma-delta chains in newborns, infants, children. Study-level background: Innate gammadelta T cells reportedly expand polyclonally right after birth, driven by microbial exposure, per the title.

TCRdb re-called the reads via CATT. The profile shows 4,500 to 5,000 delta-chain clones, roughly 3.3% of them singletons. This CDR3 comprises 18 residues. V was trimmed by 3 bases and J by 5 bases, leaving 19 bases between them. The germline V gene encodes CDR1 GEAIGNYY and CDR2 EKD. Sequencing was done on a sample of blood. This receptor was obtained from a child who was a newborn, infant or young child, either healthy, febrile or measles-vaccinated (not recorded which). This chain connects TRDV2 to TRDJ3; the D is unclear. The CDR3 DNA follows: TGTGCCTGTGACCCCGTTGGGTCCTTGGATGGGGACACCCGACAGATGTTTTTC. Amino acids: CACDPVGSLDGDTRQMFF.